This T cell receptor beta chain was retrieved from a study of PD-1 blockade in classical Hodgkin lymphoma. Trimming cost V 9 bases and J 5 bases, with 7 bases left between them. The CDR3 has 10 residues. In germline, CDR1 is MNHNS, CDR2 SASEGT. Study-wide findings and caveats: Newly diagnosed patients had baseline TCR diversity that was reportedly lower than that of healthy donors. The authors have not defined what causes the repertoire differences, possibly disease activity or prior therapy. Significantly greater TCR diversity emerged by C4D1 in CD4+ cells but not CD8+ cells. Baseline diversity in complete responders resembled that of newly diagnosed patients.

Noted time point: cycle 4 day 1 (C4D1), after about 6 weeks of nivolumab. Following autologous stem cell transplantation, relapse occurred in every patient, and exposure to brentuximab vedotin varied. Concerning this clone: Antigen: not known.

Method: immunoSEQ multiplex PCR; TCRdb's copy keeps in-frame clones and lacks some. The sample carries tens of thousands of clones, around four fifths recorded once. Sequencing was performed on peripheral blood mononuclear cells (PBMCs), taken before the fourth cycle of nivolumab. The gene calls are TRBV6-1 and TRBJ1-2, with D uncertain. The source is a human donor with classical Hodgkin lymphoma. Here the CDR3 reads CASYGYGYTF. The CDR3, as DNA: TGTGCCAGTTATGGGTATGGCTACACCTTC.